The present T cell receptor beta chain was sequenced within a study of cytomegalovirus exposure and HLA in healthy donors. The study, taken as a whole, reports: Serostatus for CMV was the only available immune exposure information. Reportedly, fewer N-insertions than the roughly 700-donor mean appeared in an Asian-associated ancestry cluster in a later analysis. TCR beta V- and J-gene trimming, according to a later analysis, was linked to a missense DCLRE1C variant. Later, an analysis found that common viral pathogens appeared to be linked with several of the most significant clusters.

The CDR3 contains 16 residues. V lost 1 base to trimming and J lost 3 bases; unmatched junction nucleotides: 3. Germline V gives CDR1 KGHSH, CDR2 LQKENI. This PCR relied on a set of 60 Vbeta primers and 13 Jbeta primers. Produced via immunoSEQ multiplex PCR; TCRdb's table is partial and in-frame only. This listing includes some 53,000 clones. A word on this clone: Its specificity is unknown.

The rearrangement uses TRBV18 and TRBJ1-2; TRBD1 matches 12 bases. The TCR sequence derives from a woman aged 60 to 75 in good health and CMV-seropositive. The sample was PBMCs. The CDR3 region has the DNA TGTGCCAGCTCACCACGGGGACAGGGGGCAGACTATGGCTACACCTTC. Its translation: CASSPRGQGADYGYTF.